This T cell receptor beta chain was captured in a study of CD8+CD57+ T cells in acquired aplastic anemia. V lost 3 bases, J lost 3 bases, and 15 bases lay in between. This CDR3 has 15 amino acids. CDR1 LNHDA and CDR2 SQIVND come from the germline V gene (reference sequence). Using genomic DNA as the template, TCR beta VDJ and CDR3 profiling was carried out. Using its own MiXCR run on the reads, TCRdb lists one record per CDR3 protein. The sample includes 200,000 or so distinct CDR3 sequences, almost 50% of them seen just once. Patients included in sequencing had previously demonstrated CD8+CD57+ cell expansion by flow cytometry. Every patient had severe acquired aplastic anemia. The study's findings and limits: About 27 shared CD8+ CDR3s appeared highly expressed within patients' immunodominant clones.

This clonotype has a count of ten or more. The target antigen is unknown. Sample: sorted CD4+, CD8+, or CD8+CD57+ T cells (not recorded which) from PBMCs. The TCR comes from a human donor with aplastic anemia. The rearrangement joins TRBV19 to TRBJ2-7, with D possibly being TRBD2 (6 bases). The CDR3 loop is CASSIMRGRDYEQYF. In DNA, the CDR3 is TGTGCCAGTAGTATCATGCGGGGTCGCGACTACGAGCAGTACTTC.